These 11 T cell receptor beta chains were all obtained from the same sample, sequenced in a study of T cells in Graves' hyperthyroidism and ophthalmopathy. RNA transcripts served as the template for amplifying TCR beta CDR3 regions. The HTBI set primed first-round TCR CDR3 RT-PCR. From the multiplex PCR reads, TCRdb called clonotypes with MiXCR, one entry per CDR3 protein. The sample shows 200,000 to 300,000 distinct CDR3 sequences, over 15% of them seen only once. Sequenced: blood. These receptors were collected from a woman under 30 with Graves' ophthalmopathy.

This clonotype showed up many times. This chain uses TRBV2 with TRBJ2-1, with D tentatively TRBD1 (6 bases). V lost 6 bases to trimming and J lost 8 bases, with 17 bases between them. There are 14 residues in the CDR3. Looked up from germline, CDR1 is SNHLY and CDR2 is FYNNEI. For the CDR3, the DNA is TGTGCCAGCAGCGGGACACCCGGAATTGATGAGCAGTTCTTC. Translation: CASSGTPGIDEQFF.

This clonotype was seen many times. The rearrangement links TRBV7-9 to TRBJ1-2; 7 nucleotides match TRBD1. With 4 bases clipped from V and 3 bases from J, the junction kept 8 bases outside the gene matches. The CDR3 consists of 15 residues. From germline, CDR1 is SEHNR and CDR2 FQNEAQ (reference sequence). CDR3 protein: CASSSTRGQDYGYTF. CDR3 sequence (DNA): TGTGCCAGCAGCTCCACCCGCGGACAGGACTATGGCTACACCTTC.

This clonotype was found many times. The V call is TRBV7-9, the J call TRBJ1-1, with D hard to call. The CDR3 covers 11 residues. The germline V and J ends were trimmed by 5 bases and 8 bases, with 9 bases remaining between them. Germline V gene data show CDR1 as SEHNR and CDR2 as FQNEAQ (reference sequence). The CDR3 DNA is TGTGCCAGCAGCACTGCCTCCGAAGCTTTCTTT. Amino acid sequence: CASSTASEAFF.

In its sample, this clonotype was seen many times. In DNA, the CDR3 is TGCAGTGCTAGGTACGGGTCCCACGAGCAGTACTTC. Translating it yields CSARYGSHEQYF. The chain uses TRBV20-1 and TRBJ2-7; no clear D. V was shortened by 3 bases and J by 5 bases, with 11 bases between the two germline ends. The CDR3 covers 12 residues. CDR1 and CDR2 (germline): DFQATT, SNEGSKA (reference sequence).

This clonotype came up many times. The CDR3 region has the DNA TGTGCCAGCCGTCTAGCGGGGGGGACGTCCTACGAGCAGTACTTC. Translating gives CASRLAGGTSYEQYF. The V and J genes are TRBV5-8 and TRBJ2-7, with 12 positions matching TRBD2. CDR3 length: 15 residues. Germline lookup yields CDR1 SGHTS and CDR2 YDEGEE. V shed 7 bases, J shed 1 base, and the junction held 6 bases outside the gene matches.

This clonotype was seen many times. This chain links TRBV6-1 with TRBJ2-1, with unresolved D. This CDR3 is built from 13 residues. Germline CDR1 is MNHNS and CDR2 is SASEGT. V lost 4 bases and J lost 0, with 4 bases in between. As DNA, the CDR3 is TGTGCCAGCAGTGCGGTCTCCTACAATGAGCAGTTCTTC. Protein product: CASSAVSYNEQFF.

This clonotype was found many times. The chain has TRBV7-6 and TRBJ2-1; TRBD1 is a possible D gene (6 bases). This CDR3 has 14 amino acids. The germline CDR1 and CDR2 sequences are SGHVS and FNYEAQ. V shed 1 base and J shed 4 bases, with 8 bases lying between them. The CDR3 DNA reads TGTGCCAGCAGCTTAGAGCAGGGGTACAATGAGCAGTTCTTC. Encoded protein: CASSLEQGYNEQFF.

Here the CDR3 DNA reads TGTGCCAGCAGCCAAGGAAGGGGGGGACAGGATGTAGATACGCAGTATTTT. This codes for CASSQGRGGQDVDTQYF. The rearrangement links TRBV14 to TRBJ2-3, with D possibly TRBD1 on 8 matching bases. The V gene's germline CDR1 is SGHDN and CDR2 FVKESK. V was cut by 1 base and J by 5 bases, with 19 bases left in between. This CDR3 has 17 amino acids.

This clonotype was counted a few times. This chain connects TRBV7-3 to TRBJ2-1; D is ambiguous. The CDR3 has 13 amino acids. The V end lost 5 bases, the J end lost 5 bases, and 10 bases lay between the germline ends. The germline CDR1 and CDR2 sequences are SGHTA and FQGTGA. CDR3 protein: CASSASMDNEQFF. The CDR3 DNA reads TGTGCCAGCAGCGCGTCGATGGACAATGAGCAGTTCTTC. The entire variable domain, with the rest obtained from reference TRBV7-3 and TRBJ2-1, is as follows: GAGVSQTPSNKVTEKGKYVELRCDPISGHTALYWYRQSLGQGPEFLIYFQGTGAADDSGLPNDRFFAVRPEGSVSTLKIQRTERGDSAVYLCASSASMDNEQFFGPGTRLTVL.

This clonotype has at least ten counts. The rearrangement links TRBV6-5 to TRBJ1-1; D unresolved. The V gene lost 1 base and the J gene lost 1 base, with 4 bases spanning the gap. CDR1 and CDR2 from the germline V gene are MNHEY and SVGAGI. This CDR3 is built from 13 residues. CDR3 bases: TGTGCCAGCAGTTACTTAGGGAACACTGAAGCTTTCTTT. Protein product: CASSYLGNTEAFF.

This clonotype was counted ten times or more. The chain joins TRBV5-4 to TRBJ2-5; 7 bases fit TRBD2. In germline, CDR1 is SGHNT, CDR2 YYREEE (reference sequence). The CDR3 totals 16 residues. Trimming removed 1 base from V and 4 bases from J; junction bases left unmatched: 10. CDR3 protein: CASSLPAGSGRETQYF. The DNA of the CDR3 is TGTGCCAGCAGCTTGCCAGCGGGGTCGGGACGAGAGACCCAGTACTTC.